This T cell receptor beta chain appears in the sequencing data of a study of T-cell memory formation after mild COVID-19 (dated by TCRdb to about 2021). For the wider study: TCR sequence clusters from the two donors were found to be largely donor specific. T-cell clones expanding and contracting after mild COVID-19 in a couple of donors were tracked by longitudinal TCRalpha and TCRbeta repertoire sequencing. The cohort comprised two young, previously healthy adult volunteers, one female and one male.

From cysteine to phenylalanine, the CDR3 is 15 amino acids long. Only CDR3 DNA remains: 45 bases, in frame from the first base. According to the germline V gene, CDR1 reads SGHDT and CDR2 reads YYEEEE. V loses 4 bases of germline sequence and J loses 5 bases, and the interval between the two ends is 18 bases. Instrument used: Illumina NovaSeq 6000. TCRalpha and TCRbeta cDNA libraries were constructed by 5'RACE with constant-segment primers, with sample barcodes and unique molecular identifiers being introduced. Trizol reagent was used to extract RNA from every sample. Amplification of the libraries took two PCR steps, and the second step added a second sample barcode plus Illumina TruSeq adapters. The libraries were sequenced on an Illumina NovaSeq using 2 x 150 bp paired-end reads. The source study handled its data this way. With migec v1.2.7, reads were demultiplexed and then collapsed into UMI-guided consensus sequences. Using mixcr v2.1.11, UMI consensuses were aligned to TRA and TRB V and J templates and then assembled into clonotypes. Expanded or contracted clonotypes were those called significant by both edgeR and NoisET, with noise models trained on biological replicates. For edgeR calls, the thresholds were a false discovery rate-adjusted p below 0.01 and a log2 fold-change of 1. As an exploratory analysis of dynamics, max-normalized trajectories of the 1000 most abundant clonotypes were examined with PCA combined with hierarchical clustering. Each responding clone was given a CD4 or CD8 phenotype based on the CD4+ and CD8+ repertoires, which had been sequenced separately. The public reads were reanalyzed by TCRdb: fastp trimming at Q25, MiXCR alignment, in-frame beta chains only. CDR3 protein sequences are deduplicated, and each keeps its most common genes and DNA. TCRdb's processing, not the authors', yielded these V and J calls. This sample comprises about 470,000 distinct CDR3 sequences, 20% to 30% of them detected only once. About an eighth of the sample goes to the ten largest clones.

Ficoll-Paque density gradient centrifugation was used to isolate PBMCs. On this clonotype: Its cognate antigen has yet to be identified. Qualities for individual bases were not recorded, and no much larger clone is one base off.

Here is what the overall study found, with its caveats: From day 15 to 85, contracting clones showed balanced CD4/CD8 phenotypes, whereas a second wave of clones that expanded from day 15 to 37 leaned towards CD4+. The study included only a couple of mild cases, and larger cohorts that include severe cases with pre-infection samples were judged to be necessary. SARS-CoV-2 specificity was not confirmed for the second-wave clones peaking on day 37. Contracting CD4+ clones turned up mainly in the CM and EM memory subsets, whereas EMRA was where CD8+ clones were enriched. Some responding clones were detected in pre-infection memory, which suggested that pre-existing cross-reactive memory T cells had joined the SARS-CoV-2 response.

The sequenced sample was PBMCs or a T cell subset sorted from them (not recorded which). The chain links TRBV5-6 with TRBJ2-5; possibly the D gene is TRBD1, per 5 matching bases. This sequence was found in an adult woman who had mild COVID-19 (a few samples of this study predate the infection). The sample titles of this study are shuffled in the database, so cell type and time point are left out; the donor was told from shared clones. The sequence in DNA is TGTGCCAGCAGCCCACAACTGACAGTGATGGAGACCCAGTACTTC. Translated, this gives CASSPQLTVMETQYF.